Below are 12 T cell receptor beta chains sequenced from a single sample in a study of cytomegalovirus exposure and HLA in healthy donors. The PCR contained 60 Vbeta and 13 Jbeta primers. Libraries were prepared by immunoSEQ multiplex PCR; TCRdb keeps only in-frame clonotypes and omits some of them. The top ten hold more than 1.5% of the sample, which has about 59,000 clones, 65% to 90% seen once. The sequencing sample was made of PBMCs. The receptor source for this set is a human donor in good health.

V gene TRBV7-9 combines with J gene TRBJ2-1; TRBD2 matches 10 bases. The CDR3 runs 15 residues. Germline V lookup: CDR1 SEHNR, CDR2 FQNEAQ (reference sequence). V trimming: 5 bases; J trimming: 3 bases; junction bases outside the gene matches: 4. CDR3 DNA: TGTGCCAGCAGCCTCGGACTAGCGGACTACAATGAGCAGTTCTTC. This gives the protein CASSLGLADYNEQFF. The full variable domain, rest sourced from reference TRBV7-9 and TRBJ2-1, is DTGVSQNPRHKITKRGQNVTFRCDPISEHNRLYWYRQTLGQGPEFLTYFQNEAQLEKSRLLSDRFSAERPKGSFSTLEIQRTEQGDSAMYLCASSLGLADYNEQFFGPGTRLTVL.

This clone was counted a single time. The chain is built from TRBV10-2 and TRBJ1-5; 7 bases line up with TRBD1. CDR3 length: 16 residues. Per the germline V gene, CDR1 is WSHSY and CDR2 is SAAADI. V shed 2 bases and J 5 bases; nucleotides not matched to a gene: 9. CDR3 sequence reads: CASSEPWDRGYQPQHF. Written as DNA, the CDR3 is TGCGCCAGCAGTGAGCCCTGGGACAGAGGTTATCAGCCCCAGCATTTT.

This chain connects TRBV7-3 to TRBJ2-2; D ambiguous. The ends were cut back, 2 bases at V and 2 bases at J, with 15 bases in the middle. Germline lookup yields CDR1 SGHTA and CDR2 FQGTGA. This CDR3 region has 17 residues. CDR3 sequence reads: CASSLARWRRNTGELFF. CDR3 sequence (DNA): TGTGCCAGCAGCTTAGCCCGGTGGCGGAGAAACACCGGGGAGCTGTTTTTT.

To note about this clone: The junction and the germline gene differ at one end; a read error may be behind it. The CDR3 coding sequence is TGTTCCAGCAGCTCTAATAATTCACCCCTCCACTTT. This encodes CSSSSNNSPLHF. The J gene is TRBJ1-6, the V gene TRBV7-9, with D unresolved. The CDR3 consists of 12 residues. Germline loops: CDR1 SEHNR, CDR2 FQNEAQ (reference sequence). The full variable domain, in which reference TRBV7-9 and TRBJ1-6 provide the parts outside the CDR3, is DTGVSQNPRHKITKRGQNVTFRCDPISEHNRLYWYRQTLGQGPEFLTYFQNEAQLEKSRLLSDRFSAERPKGSFSTLEIQRTEQGDSAMYLCSSSSNNSPLHFGNGTRLTVT.

This clone was seen a few times. The rearrangement uses TRBV7-2 and TRBJ2-1; D possibly corresponds to TRBD2 (6 bases). This CDR3 region has 16 residues. Germline V gene sequence: CDR1 SGHTA, CDR2 FQGNSA. V lost 2 bases, J lost 9 bases, and 20 bases lay in between. In DNA, the CDR3 is TGTGCCAGCAGCTTACGGCGAAGGGGCTGGGAGGTTGAGCAGTTCTTC. This translates into CASSLRRRGWEVEQFF.

This clone appeared a few times. The V and J genes are TRBV27 and TRBJ2-3, with 11 bases identical to TRBD2. The V gene end was trimmed by 4 bases and the J gene end by 0 bases; junction bases not matched to a gene: 21. Germline CDR1 reads MNHEY; CDR2 reads SMNVEV (reference sequence). CDR3 length: 22 residues. In nucleotides, the CDR3 is TGTGCCAGCAGTTCCCGTAACTCCTTTCCGGGACTAGCGGCAGCGAGCACAGATACGCAGTATTTT. Its translation: CASSSRNSFPGLAAASTDTQYF.

This chain uses TRBV9 with TRBJ1-2; TRBD1 aligns across 7 bases. V shed 3 bases, J shed 5 bases, and the junction held 10 bases outside the gene matches. From germline, CDR1 is SGDLS and CDR2 YYNGEE. There are 15 residues in the CDR3. The CDR3 is CASSEGPRDSYGYTF. CDR3 in DNA: TGTGCCAGCAGCGAGGGCCCCCGGGACAGTTATGGCTACACCTTC.

The chain uses TRBV6-6 and TRBJ2-7; 9 bases map to TRBD2. Germline assignment: CDR1 MNHNY and CDR2 SVGAGI (reference sequence). With V trimmed by 6 bases and J by 2 bases, 2 bases remained unmatched. There are 13 residues in the CDR3. The CDR3 is CASSRTSAYEQYF. The CDR3 DNA is TGTGCCAGCAGCCGGACTAGCGCCTACGAGCAGTACTTC.

The genes are TRBV19 and TRBJ2-1; the match to TRBD2 covers 12 bases. The ends lost 3 bases at V and 9 bases at J; junction bases unmatched: 9. There are 16 residues in the CDR3. CDR1 is LNHDA, CDR2 SQIVND, per germline (reference sequence). The DNA for the CDR3 is TGTGCCAGTAGTATCCGGACTAGCGGGAATTCCGGTGAGCAGTTCTTC. It codes for CASSIRTSGNSGEQFF.

The rearrangement uses TRBV2 and TRBJ1-2, with 10 bases identical to TRBD1. V was clipped by 9 bases and J by 7 bases; unmatched bases: 5. Germline CDR1 and CDR2: SNHLY and FYNNEI. The CDR3 sequence is 12 residues long. This CDR3 reads CASTGTGAGYTF. For the CDR3, the DNA is TGTGCCAGTACAGGGACAGGGGCTGGCTACACCTTC.

This sequence joins TRBV30 and TRBJ2-7; a weak D match, TRBD2 (6 bases). CDR1 is GTSNPN, CDR2 SVGIG, per germline (reference sequence). Trimming stripped 0 bases from V and 2 bases from J, with 14 bases between. The CDR3 sequence is 15 residues long. CDR3 loop: CAWSVNRDSTYEQYF. CDR3 bases: TGTGCCTGGAGTGTAAACCGGGACTCGACCTACGAGCAGTACTTC.

The rearrangement uses TRBV30 and TRBJ2-7; the D is unclear. The germline CDR1 and CDR2 sequences are GTSNPN and SVGIG (reference sequence). CDR3 length: 14 amino acids. The ends were cut back, 5 bases at V and 0 bases at J, with 14 bases in the middle. The CDR3 region has the DNA TGTGCCTGGGGTGACTCATTCTCCTCCTACGAGCAGTACTTC. As protein: CAWGDSFSSYEQYF.